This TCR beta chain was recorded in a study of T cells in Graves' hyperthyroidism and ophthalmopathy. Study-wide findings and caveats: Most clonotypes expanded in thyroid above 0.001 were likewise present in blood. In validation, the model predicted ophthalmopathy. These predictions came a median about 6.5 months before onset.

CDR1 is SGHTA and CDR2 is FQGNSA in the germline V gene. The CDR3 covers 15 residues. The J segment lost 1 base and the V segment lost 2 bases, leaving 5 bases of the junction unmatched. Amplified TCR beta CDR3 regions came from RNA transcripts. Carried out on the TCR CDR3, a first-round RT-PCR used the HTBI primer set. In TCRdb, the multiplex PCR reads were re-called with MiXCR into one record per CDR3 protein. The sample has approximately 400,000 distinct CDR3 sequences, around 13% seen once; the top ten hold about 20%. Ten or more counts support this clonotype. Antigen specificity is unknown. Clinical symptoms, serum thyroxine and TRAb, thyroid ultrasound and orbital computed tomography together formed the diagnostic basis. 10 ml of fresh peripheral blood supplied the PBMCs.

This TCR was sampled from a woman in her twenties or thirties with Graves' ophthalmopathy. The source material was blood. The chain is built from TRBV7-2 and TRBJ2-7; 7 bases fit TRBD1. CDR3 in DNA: TGTGCCAGCAGCTTATTGGCACAGGGGTCCTACGAGCAGTACTTC. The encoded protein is CASSLLAQGSYEQYF.